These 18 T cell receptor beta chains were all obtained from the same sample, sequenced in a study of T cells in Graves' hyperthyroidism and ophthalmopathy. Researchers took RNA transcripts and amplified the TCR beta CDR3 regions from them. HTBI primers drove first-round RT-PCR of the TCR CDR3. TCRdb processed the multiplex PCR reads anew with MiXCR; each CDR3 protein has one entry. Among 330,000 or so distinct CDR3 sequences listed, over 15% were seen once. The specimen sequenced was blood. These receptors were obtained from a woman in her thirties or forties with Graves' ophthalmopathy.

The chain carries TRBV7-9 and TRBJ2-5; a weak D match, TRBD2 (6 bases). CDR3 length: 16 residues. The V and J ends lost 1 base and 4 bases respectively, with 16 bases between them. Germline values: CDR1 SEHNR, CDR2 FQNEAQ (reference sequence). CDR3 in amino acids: CASSLGVGSARETQYF. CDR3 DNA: TGTGCCAGCAGCTTAGGGGTCGGGAGCGCACGAGAGACCCAGTACTTC.

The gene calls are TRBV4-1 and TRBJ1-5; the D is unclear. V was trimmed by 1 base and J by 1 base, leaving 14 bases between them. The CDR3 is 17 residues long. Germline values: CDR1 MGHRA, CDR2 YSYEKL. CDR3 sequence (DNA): TGCGCCAGCAGCCAAGTGGGGAAGACAATAAGCAATCAGCCCCAGCATTTT. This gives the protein CASSQVGKTISNQPQHF.

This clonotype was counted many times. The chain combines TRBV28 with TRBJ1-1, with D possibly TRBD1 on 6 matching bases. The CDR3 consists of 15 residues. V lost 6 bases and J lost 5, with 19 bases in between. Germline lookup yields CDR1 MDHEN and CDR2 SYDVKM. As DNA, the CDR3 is TGTGCCAGCAGCGCCCCGGGACAACGAAAGACTGAAGCTTTCTTT. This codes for CASSAPGQRKTEAFF.

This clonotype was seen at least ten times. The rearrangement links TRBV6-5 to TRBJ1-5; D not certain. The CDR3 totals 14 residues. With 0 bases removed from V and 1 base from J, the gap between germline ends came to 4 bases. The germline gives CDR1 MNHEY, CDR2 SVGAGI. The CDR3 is CASSYSGSNQPQHF. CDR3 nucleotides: TGTGCCAGCAGTTACTCAGGGAGCAATCAGCCCCAGCATTTT.

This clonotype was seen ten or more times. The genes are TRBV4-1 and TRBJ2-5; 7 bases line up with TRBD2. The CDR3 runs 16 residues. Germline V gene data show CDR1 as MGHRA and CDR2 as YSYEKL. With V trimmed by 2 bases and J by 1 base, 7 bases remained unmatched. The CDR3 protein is CASSQPGRAIQETQYF. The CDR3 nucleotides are TGCGCCAGCAGCCAACCAGGGAGGGCGATCCAAGAGACCCAGTACTTC.

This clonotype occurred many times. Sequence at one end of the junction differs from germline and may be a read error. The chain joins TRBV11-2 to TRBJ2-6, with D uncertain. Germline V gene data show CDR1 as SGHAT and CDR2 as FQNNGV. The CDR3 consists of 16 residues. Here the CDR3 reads CASSRNGDSGANVLTF. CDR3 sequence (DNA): TGTGCCAGCAGCCGAAATGGGGATTCTGGAGCCAACGTCCTGACTTTC.

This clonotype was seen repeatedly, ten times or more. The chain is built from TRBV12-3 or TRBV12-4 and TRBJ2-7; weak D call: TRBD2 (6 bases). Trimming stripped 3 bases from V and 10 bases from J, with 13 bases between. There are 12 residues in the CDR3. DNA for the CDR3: TGTGCCAGCAGTTTCGGTGGGGGAGGACAGTACTTC. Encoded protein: CASSFGGGGQYF.

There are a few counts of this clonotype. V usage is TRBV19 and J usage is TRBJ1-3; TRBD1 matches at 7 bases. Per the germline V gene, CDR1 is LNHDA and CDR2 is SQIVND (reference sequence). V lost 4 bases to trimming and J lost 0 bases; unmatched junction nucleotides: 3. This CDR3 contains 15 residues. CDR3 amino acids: CASSTTGDSGNTIYF. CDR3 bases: TGTGCCAGTAGTACAACAGGGGACTCTGGAAACACCATATATTTT.

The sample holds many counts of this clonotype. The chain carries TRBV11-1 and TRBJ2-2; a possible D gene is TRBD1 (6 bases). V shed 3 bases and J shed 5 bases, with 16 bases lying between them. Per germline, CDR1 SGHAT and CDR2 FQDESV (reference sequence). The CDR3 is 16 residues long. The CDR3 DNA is TGTGCCAGCAGCTTGACATCAGGGGTAGGGACCGGGGAGCTGTTTTTT. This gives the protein CASSLTSGVGTGELFF.

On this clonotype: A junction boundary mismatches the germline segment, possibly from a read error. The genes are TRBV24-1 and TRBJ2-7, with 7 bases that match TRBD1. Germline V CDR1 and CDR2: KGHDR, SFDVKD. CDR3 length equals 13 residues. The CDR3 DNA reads TGTGCCACCAGTGTGACAGGGCAAAACGAGCAGTCCTTC. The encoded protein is CATSVTGQNEQSF.

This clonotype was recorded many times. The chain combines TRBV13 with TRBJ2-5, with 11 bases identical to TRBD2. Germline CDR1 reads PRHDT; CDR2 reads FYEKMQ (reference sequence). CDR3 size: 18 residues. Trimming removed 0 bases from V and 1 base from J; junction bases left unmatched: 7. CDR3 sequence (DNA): TGTGCCAGCAGCTTAGGTCTGACTAGCGGGACCAGCCAAGAGACCCAGTACTTC. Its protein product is CASSLGLTSGTSQETQYF.

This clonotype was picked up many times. CDR3 in amino acids: CASSLNAVETQYF. The CDR3 DNA follows: TGTGCCAGCAGCTTAAACGCGGTAGAGACCCAGTACTTC. V gene TRBV7-3 combines with J gene TRBJ2-5; D gene unclear. Trimming shortened V by 1 base and J by 4 bases, and 7 bases separated the two germline ends. Per the germline V gene, CDR1 is SGHTA and CDR2 is FQGTGA. The CDR3 runs to 13 residues.

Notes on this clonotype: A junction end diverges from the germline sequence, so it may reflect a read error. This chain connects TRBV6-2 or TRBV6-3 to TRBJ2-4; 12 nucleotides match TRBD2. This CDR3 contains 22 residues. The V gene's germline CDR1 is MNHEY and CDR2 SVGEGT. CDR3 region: CASSYAGGVRTSGNLAKNFQYF. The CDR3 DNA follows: TGCGCCAGCAGTTACGCAGGGGGTGTCCGGACTAGCGGGAACCTAGCCAAAAACTTTCAGTACTTC.

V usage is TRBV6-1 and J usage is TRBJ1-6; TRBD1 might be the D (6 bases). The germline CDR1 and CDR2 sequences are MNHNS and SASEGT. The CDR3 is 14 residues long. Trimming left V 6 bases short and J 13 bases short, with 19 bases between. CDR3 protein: CASRTGNSNQPLHF. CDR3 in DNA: TGTGCCAGCAGGACAGGTAATAGCAATCAGCCCCTCCACTTT.

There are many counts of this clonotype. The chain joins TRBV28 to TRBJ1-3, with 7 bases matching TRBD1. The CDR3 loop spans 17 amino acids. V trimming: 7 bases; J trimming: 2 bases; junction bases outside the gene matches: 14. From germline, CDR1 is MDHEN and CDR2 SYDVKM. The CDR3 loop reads CASMEGGGSGAGNTIYF. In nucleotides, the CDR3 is TGTGCCAGCATGGAGGGAGGGGGCTCGGGCGCTGGAAACACCATATATTTT.

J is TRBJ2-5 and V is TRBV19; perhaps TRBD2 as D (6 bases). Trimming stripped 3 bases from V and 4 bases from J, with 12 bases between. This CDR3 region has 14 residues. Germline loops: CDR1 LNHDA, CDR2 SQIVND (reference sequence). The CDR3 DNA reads TGTGCCAGTAGTATCCAGACTAGTCGAGAGACCCAGTACTTC. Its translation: CASSIQTSRETQYF.

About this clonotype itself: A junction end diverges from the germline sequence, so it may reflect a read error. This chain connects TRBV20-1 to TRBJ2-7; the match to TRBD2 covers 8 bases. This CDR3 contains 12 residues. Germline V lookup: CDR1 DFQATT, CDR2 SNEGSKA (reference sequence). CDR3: CSATRGAYEQSF. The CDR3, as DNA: TGCAGTGCTACGCGGGGGGCCTACGAGCAGTCCTTC.

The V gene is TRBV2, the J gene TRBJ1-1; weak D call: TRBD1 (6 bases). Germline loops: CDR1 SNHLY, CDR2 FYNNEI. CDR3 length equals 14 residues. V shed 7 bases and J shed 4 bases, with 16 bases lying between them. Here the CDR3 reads CASTRGGEVTEAFF. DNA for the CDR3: TGTGCCAGCACCAGGGGCGGGGAGGTCACTGAAGCTTTCTTT.